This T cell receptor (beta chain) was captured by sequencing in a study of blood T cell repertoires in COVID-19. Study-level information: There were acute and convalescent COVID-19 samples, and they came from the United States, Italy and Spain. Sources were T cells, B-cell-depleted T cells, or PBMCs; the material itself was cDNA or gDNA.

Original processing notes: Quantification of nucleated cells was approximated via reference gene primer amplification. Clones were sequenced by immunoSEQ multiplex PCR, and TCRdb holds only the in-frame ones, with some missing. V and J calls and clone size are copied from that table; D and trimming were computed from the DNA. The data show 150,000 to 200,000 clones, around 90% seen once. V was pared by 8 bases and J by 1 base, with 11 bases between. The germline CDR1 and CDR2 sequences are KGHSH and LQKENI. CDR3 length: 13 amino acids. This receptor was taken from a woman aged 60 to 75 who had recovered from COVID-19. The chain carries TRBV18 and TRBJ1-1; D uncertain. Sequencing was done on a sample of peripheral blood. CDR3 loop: CASASRGNTEAFF. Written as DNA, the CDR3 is TGTGCCAGCGCGTCTCGGGGGAACACTGAAGCTTTCTTT.